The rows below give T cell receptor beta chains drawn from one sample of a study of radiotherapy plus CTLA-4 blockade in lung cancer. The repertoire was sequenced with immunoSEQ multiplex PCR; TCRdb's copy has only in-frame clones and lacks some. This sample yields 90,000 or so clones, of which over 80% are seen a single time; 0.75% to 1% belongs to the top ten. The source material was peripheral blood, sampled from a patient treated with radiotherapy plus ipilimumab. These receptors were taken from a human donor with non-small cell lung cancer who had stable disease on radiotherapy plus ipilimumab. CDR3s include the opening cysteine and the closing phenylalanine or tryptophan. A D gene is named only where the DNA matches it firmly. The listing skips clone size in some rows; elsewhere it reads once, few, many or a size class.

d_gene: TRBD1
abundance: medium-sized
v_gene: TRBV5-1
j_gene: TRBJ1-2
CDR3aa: CASSNLGQGIGEGYTF
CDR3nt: TGCGCCAGCAGCAACTTGGGACAGGGAATCGGCGAGGGCTACACCTTC

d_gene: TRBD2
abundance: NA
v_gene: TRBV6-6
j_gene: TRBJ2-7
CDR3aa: CASRNPGLASSYEQYF
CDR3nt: TGTGCCAGCAGGAACCCGGGACTAGCGTCCTCCTACGAGCAGTACTTC

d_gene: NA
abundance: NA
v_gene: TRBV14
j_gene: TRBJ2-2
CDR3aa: CASSHVVGFTGELFF
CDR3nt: TGTGCCAGCAGCCACGTTGTGGGCTTCACCGGGGAGCTGTTTTTT

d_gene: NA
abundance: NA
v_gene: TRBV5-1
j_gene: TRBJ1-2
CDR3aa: CASSVDSSYPGGYTF
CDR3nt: TGCGCCAGCAGTGTGGACAGCAGCTACCCCGGGGGCTACACCTTC

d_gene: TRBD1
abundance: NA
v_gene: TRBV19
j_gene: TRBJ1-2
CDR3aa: CASSMSGQGSRYGYTF
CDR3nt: TGTGCCAGTAGTATGTCGGGACAGGGTTCCAGGTATGGCTACACCTTC

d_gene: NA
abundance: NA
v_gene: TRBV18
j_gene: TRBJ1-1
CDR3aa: CASSNKGFGAEAFF
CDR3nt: TGTGCCAGCTCAAATAAAGGATTCGGGGCTGAAGCTTTCTTT

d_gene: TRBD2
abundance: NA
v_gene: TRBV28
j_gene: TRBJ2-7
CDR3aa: CASSSGGPGGSSYEQYF
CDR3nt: TGTGCCAGCAGCAGTGGAGGTCCGGGAGGGAGTTCCTACGAGCAGTACTTC

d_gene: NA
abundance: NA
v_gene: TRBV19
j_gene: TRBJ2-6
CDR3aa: CASTLRDLSGANVLTF
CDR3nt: TGTGCCAGTACCCTCAGGGACCTCTCTGGGGCCAACGTCCTGACTTTC

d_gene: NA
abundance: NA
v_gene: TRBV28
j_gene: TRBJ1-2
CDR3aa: CASSSWGAIGNYGYTF
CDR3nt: TGTGCCAGCAGTTCTTGGGGGGCGATTGGAAACTATGGCTACACCTTC

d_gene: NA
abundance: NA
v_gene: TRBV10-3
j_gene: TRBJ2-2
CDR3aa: CAIRGSGAGELFF
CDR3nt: TGTGCCATCAGGGGTTCGGGGGCCGGGGAGCTGTTTTTT

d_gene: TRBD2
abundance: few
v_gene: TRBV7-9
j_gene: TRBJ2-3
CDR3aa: CASTSSGRTDTQYF
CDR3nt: TGTGCCAGCACCTCTAGCGGGAGGACAGATACGCAGTATTTT

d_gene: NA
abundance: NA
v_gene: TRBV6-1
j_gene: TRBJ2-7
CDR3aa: CASNSHRAAYEQYF
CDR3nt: TGTGCCAGCAATTCCCACAGGGCGGCCTACGAGCAGTACTTC

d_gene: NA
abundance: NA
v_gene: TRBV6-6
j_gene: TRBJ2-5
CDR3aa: CASREGGDSETQYF
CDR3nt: TGTGCCAGCAGGGAAGGGGGGGACTCGGAGACCCAGTACTTC

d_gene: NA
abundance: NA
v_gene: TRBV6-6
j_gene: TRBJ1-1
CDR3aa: CASIDGGAGNTEAFF
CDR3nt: TGTGCCAGCATCGACGGTGGGGCAGGGAACACTGAAGCTTTCTTT

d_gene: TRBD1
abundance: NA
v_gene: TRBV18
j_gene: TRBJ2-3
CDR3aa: CASSPRTGTGATQYF
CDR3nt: TGTGCCAGCTCACCACGGACAGGGACGGGAGCTACGCAGTATTTT

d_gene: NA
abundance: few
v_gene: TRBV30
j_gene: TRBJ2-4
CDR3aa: CAWGAEGKNIQYF
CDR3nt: TGTGCCTGGGGCGCGGAGGGGAAAAACATTCAGTACTTC